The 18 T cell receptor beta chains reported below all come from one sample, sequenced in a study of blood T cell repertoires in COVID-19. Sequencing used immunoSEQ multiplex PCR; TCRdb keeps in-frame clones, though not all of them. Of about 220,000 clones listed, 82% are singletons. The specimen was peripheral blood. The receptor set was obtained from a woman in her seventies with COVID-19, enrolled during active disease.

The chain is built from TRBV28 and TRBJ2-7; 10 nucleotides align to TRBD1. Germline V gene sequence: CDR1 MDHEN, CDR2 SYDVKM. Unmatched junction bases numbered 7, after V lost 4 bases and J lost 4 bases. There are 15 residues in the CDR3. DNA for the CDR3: TGTGCCAGCAGTTCACCCGGGACAGGGGTTTACGAGCAGTACTTC. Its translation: CASSSPGTGVYEQYF.

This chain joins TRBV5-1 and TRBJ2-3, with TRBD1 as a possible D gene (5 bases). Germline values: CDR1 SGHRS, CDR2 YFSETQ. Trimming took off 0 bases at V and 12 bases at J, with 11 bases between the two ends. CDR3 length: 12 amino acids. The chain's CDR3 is CASSLEQGPQYF. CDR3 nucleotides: TGCGCCAGCAGCTTGGAGCAGGGTCCACAGTATTTT.

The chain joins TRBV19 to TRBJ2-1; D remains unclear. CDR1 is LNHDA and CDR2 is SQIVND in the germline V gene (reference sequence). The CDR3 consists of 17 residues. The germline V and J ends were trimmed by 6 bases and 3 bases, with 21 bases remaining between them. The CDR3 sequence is CASSSTLSVTYYNEQFF. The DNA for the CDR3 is TGTGCCAGTAGCTCCACCCTATCCGTTACTTACTACAATGAGCAGTTCTTC.

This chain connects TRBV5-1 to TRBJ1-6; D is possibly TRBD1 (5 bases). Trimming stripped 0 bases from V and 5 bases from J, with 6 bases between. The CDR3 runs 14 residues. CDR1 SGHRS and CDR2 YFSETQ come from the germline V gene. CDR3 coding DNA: TGCGCCAGCAGCTTGGAGGGGAATAATTCACCCCTCCACTTT. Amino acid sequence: CASSLEGNNSPLHF.

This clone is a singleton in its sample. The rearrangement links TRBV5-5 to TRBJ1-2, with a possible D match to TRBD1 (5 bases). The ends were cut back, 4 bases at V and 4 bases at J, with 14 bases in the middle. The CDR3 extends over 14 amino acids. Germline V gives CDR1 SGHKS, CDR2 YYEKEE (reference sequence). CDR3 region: CASSPGQGTYGYTF. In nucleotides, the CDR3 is TGTGCCAGCAGCCCAGGGCAGGGAACCTATGGCTACACCTTC.

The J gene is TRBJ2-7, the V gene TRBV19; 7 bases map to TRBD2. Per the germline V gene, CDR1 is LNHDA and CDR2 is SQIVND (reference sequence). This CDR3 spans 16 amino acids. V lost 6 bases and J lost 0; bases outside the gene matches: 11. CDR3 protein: CASRLAEASGSYEQYF. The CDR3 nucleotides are TGTGCCAGTAGGCTGGCGGAGGCTAGCGGCTCCTACGAGCAGTACTTC.

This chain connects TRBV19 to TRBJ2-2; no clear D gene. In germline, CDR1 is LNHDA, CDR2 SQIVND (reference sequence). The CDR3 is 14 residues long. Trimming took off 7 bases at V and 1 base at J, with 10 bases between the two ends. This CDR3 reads CASKVQVNTGELFF. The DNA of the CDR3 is TGTGCCAGTAAGGTCCAGGTGAACACCGGGGAGCTGTTTTTT.

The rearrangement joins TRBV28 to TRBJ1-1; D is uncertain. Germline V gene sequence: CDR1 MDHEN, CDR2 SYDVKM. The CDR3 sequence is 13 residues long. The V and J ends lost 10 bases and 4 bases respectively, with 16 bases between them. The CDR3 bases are TGTGCCACTCGACGGCAGGTAGTCACTGAAGCTTTCTTT. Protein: CATRRQVVTEAFF.

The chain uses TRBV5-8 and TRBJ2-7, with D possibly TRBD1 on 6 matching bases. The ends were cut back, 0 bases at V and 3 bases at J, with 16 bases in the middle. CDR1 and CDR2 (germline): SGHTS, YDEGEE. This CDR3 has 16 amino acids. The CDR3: CASSLAARGGSYEQYF. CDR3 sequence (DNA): TGTGCCAGCAGCTTGGCTGCGAGAGGGGGAAGCTACGAGCAGTACTTC.

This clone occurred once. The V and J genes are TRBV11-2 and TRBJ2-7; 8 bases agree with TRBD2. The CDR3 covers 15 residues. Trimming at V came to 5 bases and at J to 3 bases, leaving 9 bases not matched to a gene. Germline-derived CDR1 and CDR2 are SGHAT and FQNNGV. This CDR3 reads CASSPIGREVYEQYF. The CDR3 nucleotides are TGTGCCAGCAGCCCCATCGGGCGGGAGGTCTACGAGCAGTACTTC. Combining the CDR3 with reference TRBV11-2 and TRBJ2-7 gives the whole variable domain EAGVAQSPRYKIIEKRQSVAFWCNPISGHATLYWYQQILGQGPKLLIQFQNNGVVDDSQLPKDRFSAERLKGVDSTLKIQPAKLEDSAVYLCASSPIGREVYEQYFGPGTRLTVT.

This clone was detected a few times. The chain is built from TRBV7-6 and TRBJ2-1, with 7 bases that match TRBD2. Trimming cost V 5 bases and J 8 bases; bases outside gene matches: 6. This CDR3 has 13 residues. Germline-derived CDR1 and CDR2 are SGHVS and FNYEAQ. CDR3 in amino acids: CASSTPGRDEQFF. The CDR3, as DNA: TGTGCCAGCAGCACACCAGGGAGGGATGAGCAGTTCTTC.

The CDR3 region is CASSVVASGNIDNEQFF. As DNA, the CDR3 is TGTGCCAGCAGCGTAGTCGCTAGCGGGAACATCGACAATGAGCAGTTCTTC. The chain links TRBV9 to TRBJ2-1, with 9 bases matching TRBD2. Germline V gives CDR1 SGDLS, CDR2 YYNGEE. The CDR3 contains 17 residues. V was clipped by 0 bases and J by 5 bases; unmatched bases: 9.

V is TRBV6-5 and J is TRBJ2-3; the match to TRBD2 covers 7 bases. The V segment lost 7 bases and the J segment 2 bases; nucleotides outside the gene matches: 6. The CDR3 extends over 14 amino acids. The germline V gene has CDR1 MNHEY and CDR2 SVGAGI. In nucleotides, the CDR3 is TGTGCCAGCACAATAGCGGGCTCCACAGATACGCAGTATTTT. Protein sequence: CASTIAGSTDTQYF.

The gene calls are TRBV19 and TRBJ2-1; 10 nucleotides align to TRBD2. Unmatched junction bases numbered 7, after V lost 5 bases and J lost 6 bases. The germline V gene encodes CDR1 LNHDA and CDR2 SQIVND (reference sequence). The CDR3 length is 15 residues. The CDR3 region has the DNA TGTGCCAGTAGTGTTCTAGCGGGAGTACTCAATGAGCAGTTCTTC. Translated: CASSVLAGVLNEQFF.

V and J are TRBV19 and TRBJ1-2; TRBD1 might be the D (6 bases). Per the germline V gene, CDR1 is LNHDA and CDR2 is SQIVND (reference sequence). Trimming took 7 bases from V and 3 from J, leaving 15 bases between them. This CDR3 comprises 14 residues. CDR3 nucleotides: TGTGCCAGTACCCAGGGGCGGACGTACTATGGCTACACCTTC. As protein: CASTQGRTYYGYTF.

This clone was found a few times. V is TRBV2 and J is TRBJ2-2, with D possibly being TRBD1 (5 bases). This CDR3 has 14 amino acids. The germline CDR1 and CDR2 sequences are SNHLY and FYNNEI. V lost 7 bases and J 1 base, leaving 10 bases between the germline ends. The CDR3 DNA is TGTGCCAGCATAGGAGACAGGAACACCGGGGAGCTGTTTTTT. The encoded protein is CASIGDRNTGELFF.

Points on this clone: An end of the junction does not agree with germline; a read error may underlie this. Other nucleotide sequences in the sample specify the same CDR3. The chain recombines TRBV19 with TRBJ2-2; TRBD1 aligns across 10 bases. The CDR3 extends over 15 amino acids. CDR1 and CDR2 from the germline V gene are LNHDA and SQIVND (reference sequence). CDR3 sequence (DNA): TGCGCCAGCGGCTCGGGACAGGGGATGGCCGGGGAGCTGTTTTTT. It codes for CASGSGQGMAGELFF.

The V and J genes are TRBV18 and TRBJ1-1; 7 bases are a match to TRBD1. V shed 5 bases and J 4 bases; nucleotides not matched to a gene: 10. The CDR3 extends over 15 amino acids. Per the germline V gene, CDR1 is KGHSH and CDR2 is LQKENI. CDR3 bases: TGTGCCAGCTCATTTTCGACAGGGACGGTCACTGAAGCTTTCTTT. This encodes CASSFSTGTVTEAFF.